Sequencing of this T cell receptor (beta chain) was carried out in a study of T cell repertoires in cytomegalovirus infection. V shed 6 bases and J 4 bases; nucleotides not matched to a gene: 8. This CDR3 contains 16 residues. Germline values: CDR1 MNHGY, CDR2 SAAAGT. MiXCR, run by TCRdb on the reads, gives a single entry per CDR3 protein. In the table there are about 330,000 distinct CDR3 sequences, more than 8% of which are singletons. V usage is TRBV6-8 and J usage is TRBJ2-5; 13 nucleotides line up with TRBD2. Sequencing was carried out using PBMCs. This sequence originates from a human donor in good health (CMV status not recorded). Some clones in this sample may be carry-over from other donors' samples. In DNA, the CDR3 is TGTGCCAGCAGAACCACTAGCGGGGGGGCTTCAGAGACCCAGTACTTC. Its translation: CASRTTSGGASETQYF.